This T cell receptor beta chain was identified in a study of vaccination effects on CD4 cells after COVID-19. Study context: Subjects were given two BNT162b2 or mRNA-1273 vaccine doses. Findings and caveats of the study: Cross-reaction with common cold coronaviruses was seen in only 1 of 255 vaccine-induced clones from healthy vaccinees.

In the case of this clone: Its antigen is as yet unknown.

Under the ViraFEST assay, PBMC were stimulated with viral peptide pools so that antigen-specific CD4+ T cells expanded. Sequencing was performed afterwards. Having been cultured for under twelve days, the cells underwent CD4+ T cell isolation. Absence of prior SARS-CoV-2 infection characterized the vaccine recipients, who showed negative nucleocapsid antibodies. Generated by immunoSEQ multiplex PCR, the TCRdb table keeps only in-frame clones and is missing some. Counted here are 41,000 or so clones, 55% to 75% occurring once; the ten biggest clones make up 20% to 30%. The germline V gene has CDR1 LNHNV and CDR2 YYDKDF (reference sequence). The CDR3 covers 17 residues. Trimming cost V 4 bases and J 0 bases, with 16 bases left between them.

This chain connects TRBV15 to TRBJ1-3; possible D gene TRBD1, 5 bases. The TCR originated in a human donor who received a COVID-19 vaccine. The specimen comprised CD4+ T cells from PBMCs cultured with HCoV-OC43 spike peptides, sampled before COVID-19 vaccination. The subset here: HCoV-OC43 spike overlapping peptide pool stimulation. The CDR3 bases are TGTGCCACCAGCATGTTTTCCTCTAGGGGCTCTGGAAACACCATATATTTT. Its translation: CATSMFSSRGSGNTIYF. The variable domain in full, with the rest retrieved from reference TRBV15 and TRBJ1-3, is DAMVIQNPRYQVTQFGKPVTLSCSQTLNHNVMYWYQQKSSQAPKLLFHYYDKDFNNEADTPDNFQSRRPNTSFCFLDIRSPGLGDTAMYLCATSMFSSRGSGNTIYFGEGSWLTVV.